This T cell receptor beta chain was sequenced in a study of T cell responses to AZD1222 COVID-19 vaccine. This CDR3 contains 13 residues. Trimming took 2 bases from V and 6 from J, leaving 8 bases between them. Germline V lookup: CDR1 ENHRY, CDR2 SYGVKD. In the case of this clone: No antigen is known for it.

The data were produced by immunoSEQ multiplex PCR, yet TCRdb's version contains in-frame clones alone and is incomplete. The table has about 73,000 clones, 75% to 90% seen once. Study-level results: Mapped onto spike, vaccine-associated CD4 TCRs spanned it and were dominant at 160-218 and 743-854. Increases in Spike-specific TCR breadth and depth were seen after two AZD1222 doses.

This TCR was sampled from an adult who received the AZD1222 COVID-19 vaccine. Sequenced here: peripheral blood, sampled 28 days after the second AZD1222 dose. This rearrangement joins TRBV10-3 to TRBJ1-5; D is unclear. The CDR3 region is CAISELRVQPQHF. Here the CDR3 DNA reads TGTGCCATCAGTGAGCTGAGGGTTCAGCCCCAGCATTTT.